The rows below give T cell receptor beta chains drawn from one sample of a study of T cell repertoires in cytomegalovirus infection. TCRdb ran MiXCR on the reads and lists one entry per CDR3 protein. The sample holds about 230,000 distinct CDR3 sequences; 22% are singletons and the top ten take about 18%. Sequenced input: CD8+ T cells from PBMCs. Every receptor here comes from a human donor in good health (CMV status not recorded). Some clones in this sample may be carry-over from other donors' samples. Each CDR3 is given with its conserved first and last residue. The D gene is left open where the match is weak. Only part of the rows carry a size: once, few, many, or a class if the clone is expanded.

CDR3aa: CASSLGAANKDTQYF
CDR3nt: TGTGCCAGCAGCTTAGGGGCAGCCAACAAAGATACGCAGTATTTT
j_gene: TRBJ2-3
d_gene: -
abundance: -
v_gene: TRBV7-2

CDR3aa: CSAQDREFSAYGYTF
CDR3nt: TGCAGTGCCCAGGACAGGGAGTTCTCAGCCTATGGCTACACCTTC
j_gene: TRBJ1-2
d_gene: TRBD1
abundance: -
v_gene: TRBV20-1

CDR3aa: CASSPNGQGANIQYF
CDR3nt: TGTGCCAGCAGCCCAAACGGTCAGGGGGCGAACATTCAGTACTTC
j_gene: TRBJ2-4
d_gene: TRBD1
abundance: many
v_gene: TRBV7-9

CDR3aa: CASSYWIDSGRSDTQYF
CDR3nt: TGTGCCAGCAGTTACTGGATCGACAGTGGGAGGTCAGATACGCAGTATTTT
j_gene: TRBJ2-3
d_gene: -
abundance: few
v_gene: TRBV6-5

CDR3aa: CASRPQGGYGYTF
CDR3nt: TGTGCCAGCAGGCCACAGGGAGGTTATGGCTACACCTTC
j_gene: TRBJ1-2
d_gene: -
abundance: many
v_gene: TRBV27

CDR3aa: CASSTAQGETEAFF
CDR3nt: TGTGCCAGCAGCACGGCCCAGGGTGAAACTGAAGCTTTCTTT
j_gene: TRBJ1-1
d_gene: -
abundance: many
v_gene: TRBV7-6

CDR3aa: CSVEDRGRDRISYGYTF
CDR3nt: TGCAGCGTTGAAGATCGCGGACGGGACAGAATTTCGTATGGCTACACCTTC
j_gene: TRBJ1-2
d_gene: TRBD1
abundance: -
v_gene: TRBV29-1

CDR3aa: CSVGLAGPGVDTQYF
CDR3nt: TGCAGCGTTGGATTAGCGGGGCCGGGCGTAGATACGCAGTATTTT
j_gene: TRBJ2-3
d_gene: TRBD2
abundance: few
v_gene: TRBV29-1

CDR3aa: CASYRGMNTEAFF
CDR3nt: TGTGCCAGCTACAGGGGGATGAACACTGAAGCTTTCTTT
j_gene: TRBJ1-1
d_gene: TRBD1
abundance: many
v_gene: TRBV7-2

CDR3aa: CASGRENNSPLHF
CDR3nt: TGTGCCAGCGGACGGGAGAATAATTCACCCCTCCACTTT
j_gene: TRBJ1-6
d_gene: -
abundance: -
v_gene: TRBV9

CDR3aa: CASSSGQVYEQYF
CDR3nt: TGTGCCAGCAGTTCCGGGCAGGTATACGAGCAGTACTTC
j_gene: TRBJ2-7
d_gene: -
abundance: -
v_gene: TRBV27

CDR3aa: CASSFPGWRGGPEDTQYF
CDR3nt: TGTGCCAGCAGTTTCCCCGGGTGGCGGGGCGGGCCTGAAGATACGCAGTATTTT
j_gene: TRBJ2-3
d_gene: -
abundance: few
v_gene: TRBV12-3/TRBV12-4

CDR3aa: CASSLDQRGPRSPLHF
CDR3nt: TGTGCCAGCAGCTTGGACCAAAGGGGGCCGCGTTCACCCCTCCACTTT
j_gene: TRBJ1-6
d_gene: TRBD1
abundance: many
v_gene: TRBV5-8

CDR3aa: CASSASSGLAGVKYNERFF
CDR3nt: TGTGCCAGCAGCGCGAGCTCTGGACTAGCGGGGGTCAAGTACAATGAGCGGTTCTTC
j_gene: TRBJ2-1
d_gene: TRBD2
abundance: -
v_gene: TRBV9

CDR3aa: CAVDRTSYEQYF
CDR3nt: TGTGCCGTAGACAGGACCTCCTACGAGCAGTACTTC
j_gene: TRBJ2-7
d_gene: -
abundance: -
v_gene: TRBV7-9

CDR3aa: CASRAWDKTIYF
CDR3nt: TGTGCCAGCAGAGCCTGGGACAAGACCATATATTTT
j_gene: TRBJ1-3
d_gene: -
abundance: many
v_gene: TRBV27

CDR3aa: CASTGPLYEQYF
CDR3nt: TGTGCCAGCACGGGACCCCTCTACGAGCAGTACTTC
j_gene: TRBJ2-7
d_gene: -
abundance: -
v_gene: TRBV2

CDR3aa: CASSLVPSGGNEQFF
CDR3nt: TGCGCCAGCAGCTTGGTGCCTAGCGGAGGGAATGAGCAGTTCTTC
j_gene: TRBJ2-1
d_gene: TRBD2
abundance: once
v_gene: TRBV5-1

CDR3aa: CASSIGGDTYNEQFF
CDR3nt: TGTGCCAGCAGCATCGGGGGGGATACCTACAATGAGCAGTTCTTC
j_gene: TRBJ2-1
d_gene: TRBD2
abundance: -
v_gene: TRBV5-6

CDR3aa: CAISDEGQTLGKLFF
CDR3nt: TGTGCCATCAGTGATGAGGGGCAGACCTTGGGAAAACTGTTTTTT
j_gene: TRBJ1-4
d_gene: -
abundance: many
v_gene: TRBV10-3

CDR3aa: CASSIPGQRSYNEQFF
CDR3nt: TGTGCCAGTAGTATTCCGGGACAGCGCTCCTACAATGAGCAGTTCTTC
j_gene: TRBJ2-1
d_gene: TRBD1
abundance: few
v_gene: TRBV19

CDR3aa: CASRSTQGGNSPLHF
CDR3nt: TGTGCCAGCAGGTCAACTCAGGGGGGCAATTCACCCCTCCACTTT
j_gene: TRBJ1-6
d_gene: TRBD1
abundance: -
v_gene: TRBV2

CDR3aa: CASSISAGAGYTF
CDR3nt: TGTGCCAGTAGTATTTCGGCAGGGGCAGGCTACACCTTC
j_gene: TRBJ1-2
d_gene: -
abundance: -
v_gene: TRBV19

CDR3aa: CASSRAGGSYNEQFF
CDR3nt: TGTGCCAGCTCACGAGCGGGGGGCTCCTACAATGAGCAGTTCTTC
j_gene: TRBJ2-1
d_gene: TRBD2
abundance: few
v_gene: TRBV18

CDR3aa: CASSQWSASYEQYF
CDR3nt: TGTGCCAGCAGCCAATGGTCAGCCTCCTACGAGCAGTACTTC
j_gene: TRBJ2-7
d_gene: -
abundance: -
v_gene: TRBV14

CDR3aa: CASSMDRSPLHF
CDR3nt: TGTGCCAGCAGCATGGACCGGTCACCCCTCCACTTT
j_gene: TRBJ1-6
d_gene: -
abundance: -
v_gene: TRBV7-9

CDR3aa: CASSPFENGLTEAFF
CDR3nt: TGCGCCAGCAGCCCCTTCGAGAACGGGTTAACTGAAGCTTTCTTT
j_gene: TRBJ1-1
d_gene: -
abundance: -
v_gene: TRBV4-1

CDR3aa: CAWNPPQTGELFF
CDR3nt: TGTGCCTGGAACCCGCCCCAAACCGGGGAGCTGTTTTTT
j_gene: TRBJ2-2
d_gene: -
abundance: -
v_gene: TRBV30

CDR3aa: CASSLRGSTGELFF
CDR3nt: TGTGCCAGCAGTTTGCGGGGGAGTACCGGGGAGCTGTTTTTT
j_gene: TRBJ2-2
d_gene: TRBD2
abundance: -
v_gene: TRBV12-3/TRBV12-4

CDR3aa: CSARASRGSLTEAFF
CDR3nt: TGCAGTGCTAGAGCCAGCCGGGGCTCTCTCACTGAAGCTTTCTTT
j_gene: TRBJ1-1
d_gene: -
abundance: few
v_gene: TRBV20-1

CDR3aa: CSARATLAGINNEQFF
CDR3nt: TGCAGTGCTAGAGCCACACTAGCGGGGATTAACAATGAGCAGTTCTTC
j_gene: TRBJ2-1
d_gene: TRBD2
abundance: -
v_gene: TRBV20-1

CDR3aa: CASSPFRTSYEQYF
CDR3nt: TGTGCCAGCAGCCCCTTTAGGACTAGTTACGAGCAGTACTTC
j_gene: TRBJ2-7
d_gene: TRBD2
abundance: many
v_gene: TRBV7-6

CDR3aa: CAISAGLSWWQFF
CDR3nt: TGTGCCATCAGTGCGGGCTTATCGTGGTGGCAGTTCTTC
j_gene: TRBJ2-1
d_gene: -
abundance: few
v_gene: TRBV10-3

CDR3aa: CASSFEASGGPSNEQFF
CDR3nt: TGTGCCAGCAGTTTTGAGGCTAGCGGGGGCCCCTCCAATGAGCAGTTCTTC
j_gene: TRBJ2-1
d_gene: TRBD2
abundance: -
v_gene: TRBV28

CDR3aa: CASSLDLNNEQFF
CDR3nt: TGCGCCAGCAGCCTTGACCTGAACAATGAGCAGTTCTTC
j_gene: TRBJ2-1
d_gene: -
abundance: -
v_gene: TRBV4-1

CDR3aa: CASSHRNYRGRGSGNTIYF
CDR3nt: TGTGCCAGCAGTCACCGAAACTACAGGGGGCGCGGATCCGGAAACACCATATATTTT
j_gene: TRBJ1-3
d_gene: TRBD1
abundance: few
v_gene: TRBV28

CDR3aa: CASSMTGGSEAFF
CDR3nt: TGTGCCAGCAGCATGACAGGGGGCAGTGAAGCTTTCTTT
j_gene: TRBJ1-1
d_gene: TRBD1
abundance: -
v_gene: TRBV7-3

CDR3aa: CASSQDLRQEYSNQPQHF
CDR3nt: TGCGCCAGCAGCCAAGATCTCCGACAGGAGTATAGCAATCAGCCCCAGCATTTT
j_gene: TRBJ1-5
d_gene: -
abundance: few
v_gene: TRBV4-1

CDR3aa: CASSLASVVGNEQFF
CDR3nt: TGCGCCAGCAGCTTGGCTAGTGTGGTCGGCAATGAGCAGTTCTTC
j_gene: TRBJ2-1
d_gene: -
abundance: -
v_gene: TRBV5-1

CDR3aa: CASSSIATDTQYF
CDR3nt: TGTGCCAGCAGTTCGATAGCCACAGATACGCAGTATTTT
j_gene: TRBJ2-3
d_gene: -
abundance: -
v_gene: TRBV12-3/TRBV12-4

CDR3aa: CASSLEITTGELFF
CDR3nt: TGTGCCAGCAGCTTGGAAATCACCACCGGGGAGCTGTTTTTT
j_gene: TRBJ2-2
d_gene: -
abundance: few
v_gene: TRBV7-9

CDR3aa: CASSLATGDSYEQYF
CDR3nt: TGCGCCAGCAGCTTGGCCACAGGTGACTCCTACGAGCAGTACTTC
j_gene: TRBJ2-7
d_gene: -
abundance: few
v_gene: TRBV5-1

CDR3aa: CASTFVETDNEQFF
CDR3nt: TGTGCCAGCACCTTCGTTGAGACAGACAATGAGCAGTTCTTC
j_gene: TRBJ2-1
d_gene: -
abundance: -
v_gene: TRBV6-6

CDR3aa: CASSLTANEKLFF
CDR3nt: TGTGCCAGCAGCTTAACGGCTAATGAAAAACTGTTTTTT
j_gene: TRBJ1-4
d_gene: -
abundance: many
v_gene: TRBV7-2

CDR3aa: CAWTPGGELFF
CDR3nt: TGTGCCTGGACCCCAGGCGGGGAGCTGTTTTTT
j_gene: TRBJ2-2
d_gene: -
abundance: many
v_gene: TRBV30

CDR3aa: CATSAWGNRYF
CDR3nt: TGTGCCACCAGTGCGTGGGGGAATCGGTACTTC
j_gene: TRBJ2-7
d_gene: -
abundance: few
v_gene: TRBV24-1

CDR3aa: CASSYVAGNTIYF
CDR3nt: TGTGCCAGCAGCTACGTTGCTGGAAACACCATATATTTT
j_gene: TRBJ1-3
d_gene: -
abundance: -
v_gene: TRBV7-9

CDR3aa: CASTLGTATNEKLFF
CDR3nt: TGTGCCAGCACCCTCGGGACAGCAACTAATGAAAAACTGTTTTTT
j_gene: TRBJ1-4
d_gene: TRBD1
abundance: few
v_gene: TRBV28

CDR3aa: CASSRDPQDNEQFF
CDR3nt: TGTGCCAGTAGTAGGGACCCCCAGGACAATGAGCAGTTCTTC
j_gene: TRBJ2-1
d_gene: -
abundance: -
v_gene: TRBV19

CDR3aa: CASSLLGGTYEQYF
CDR3nt: TGTGCCAGCAGTTTATTGGGCGGAACCTACGAGCAGTACTTC
j_gene: TRBJ2-7
d_gene: -
abundance: -
v_gene: TRBV28

CDR3aa: CANSPPLAGGVTDTQYF
CDR3nt: TGTGCCAACAGTCCGCCCCTAGCGGGGGGGGTCACAGATACGCAGTATTTT
j_gene: TRBJ2-3
d_gene: TRBD2
abundance: -
v_gene: TRBV7-3

CDR3aa: CASSFPGGGFSYEQYF
CDR3nt: TGTGCCAGCAGTTTCCCCGGGGGAGGATTTTCATACGAGCAGTACTTC
j_gene: TRBJ2-7
d_gene: -
abundance: few
v_gene: TRBV28

CDR3aa: CASSQDNLQAGGPWETQYF
CDR3nt: TGCGCCAGCAGCCAAGATAACTTACAAGCGGGGGGGCCTTGGGAGACCCAGTACTTC
j_gene: TRBJ2-5
d_gene: TRBD2
abundance: few
v_gene: TRBV4-1

CDR3aa: CASSPGSETQYF
CDR3nt: TGTGCCAGCTCACCAGGCTCGGAGACCCAGTACTTC
j_gene: TRBJ2-5
d_gene: -
abundance: -
v_gene: TRBV18

CDR3aa: CATVLGDTQYF
CDR3nt: TGTGCCACCGTTCTCGGGGATACGCAGTATTTT
j_gene: TRBJ2-3
d_gene: -
abundance: -
v_gene: TRBV2

CDR3aa: CSVEARDTASSEQYF
CDR3nt: TGCAGCGTTGAAGCTAGGGATACTGCTTCGAGCGAGCAGTACTTC
j_gene: TRBJ2-7
d_gene: -
abundance: few
v_gene: TRBV29-1